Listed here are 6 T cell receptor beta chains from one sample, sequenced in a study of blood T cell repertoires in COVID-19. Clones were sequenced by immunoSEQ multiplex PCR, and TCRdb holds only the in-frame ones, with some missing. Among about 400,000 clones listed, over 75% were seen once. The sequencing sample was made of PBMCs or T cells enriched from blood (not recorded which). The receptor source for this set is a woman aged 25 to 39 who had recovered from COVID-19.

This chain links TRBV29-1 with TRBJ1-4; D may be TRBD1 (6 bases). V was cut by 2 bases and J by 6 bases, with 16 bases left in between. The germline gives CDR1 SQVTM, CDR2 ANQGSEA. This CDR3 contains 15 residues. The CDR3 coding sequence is TGCAGCGTTGAACGGGCTACAGGGAATCATGAAAAACTGTTTTTT. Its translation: CSVERATGNHEKLFF. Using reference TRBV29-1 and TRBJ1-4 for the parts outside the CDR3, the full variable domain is SAVISQKPSRDICQRGTSLTIQCQVDSQVTMMFWYRQQPGQSLTLIATANQGSEATYESGFVIDKFPISRPNLTFSTLTVSNMSPEDSSIYLCSVERATGNHEKLFFGSGTQLSVL.

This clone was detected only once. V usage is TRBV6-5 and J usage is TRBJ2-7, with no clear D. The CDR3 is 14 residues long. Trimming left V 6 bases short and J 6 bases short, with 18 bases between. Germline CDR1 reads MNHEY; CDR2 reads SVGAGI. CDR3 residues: CASSHNLESGEQYF. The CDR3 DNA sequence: TGTGCCAGCAGCCACAACCTGGAGTCGGGCGAGCAGTACTTC.

The CDR3 DNA reads TGTGCCACCCGACTAGCGGGGGGGCCTCTCGAGCAGTACTTC. It translates to CATRLAGGPLEQYF. The chain joins TRBV5-6 to TRBJ2-7; 14 bases align to TRBD2. The trim removed 9 bases at V and 6 bases at J, leaving 8 bases unmatched. The CDR3 is made up of 14 amino acids. Per the germline V gene, CDR1 is SGHDT and CDR2 is YYEEEE. Using reference TRBV5-6 and TRBJ2-7 for the parts outside the CDR3, the full variable domain is DAGVTQSPTHLIKTRGQQVTLRCSPKSGHDTVSWYQQALGQGPQFIFQYYEEEERQRGNFPDRFSGHQFPNYSSELNVNALLLGDSALYLCATRLAGGPLEQYFGPGTRLTVT.

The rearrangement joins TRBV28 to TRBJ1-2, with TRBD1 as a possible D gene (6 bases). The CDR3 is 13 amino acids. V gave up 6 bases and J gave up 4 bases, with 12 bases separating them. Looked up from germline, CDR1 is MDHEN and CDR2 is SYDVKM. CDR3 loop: CASRPGALYGYTF. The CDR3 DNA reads TGTGCCAGCAGACCAGGGGCCCTCTATGGCTACACCTTC.

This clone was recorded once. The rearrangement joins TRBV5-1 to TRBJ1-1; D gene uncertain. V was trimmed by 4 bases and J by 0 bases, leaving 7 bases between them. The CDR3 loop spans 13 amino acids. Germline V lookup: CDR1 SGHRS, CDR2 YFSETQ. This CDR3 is CASSTTMNTEAFF. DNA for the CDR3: TGCGCCAGCAGCACTACAATGAACACTGAAGCTTTCTTT.

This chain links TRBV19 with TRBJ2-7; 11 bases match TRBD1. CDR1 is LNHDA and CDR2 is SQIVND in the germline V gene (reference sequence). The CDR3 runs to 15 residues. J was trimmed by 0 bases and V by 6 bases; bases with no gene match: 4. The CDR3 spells CASSPGTGGSYEQYF. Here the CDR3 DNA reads TGTGCCAGTAGCCCCGGGACAGGGGGCTCCTACGAGCAGTACTTC.